Below, 25 T cell receptor beta chains from the same sample are listed, as sequenced in a study of T cell responses to AZD1222 COVID-19 vaccine. Produced via immunoSEQ multiplex PCR; TCRdb's table is partial and in-frame only. Of approximately 120,000 clones listed, 75% to 90% are singletons. The specimen comprised peripheral blood, sampled on day 0 of AZD1222 vaccination. The receptor source for this set is an adult in good health.

The V call is TRBV6-5, the J call TRBJ1-2; 7 positions agree with TRBD1. Germline V CDR1 and CDR2: MNHEY, SVGAGI. V shed 5 bases and J 4 bases; nucleotides not matched to a gene: 10. The CDR3 has 15 amino acids. This CDR3 reads CASSLKTGTVYGYTF. CDR3 coding DNA: TGTGCCAGCAGTCTAAAAACCGGGACAGTCTATGGCTACACCTTC.

This clone appeared a few times. V gene TRBV2 combines with J gene TRBJ2-1; TRBD2 agrees at 7 bases. This CDR3 is built from 16 residues. V shed 0 bases and J 4 bases; nucleotides not matched to a gene: 6. Germline-derived CDR1 and CDR2 are SNHLY and FYNNEI. CDR3 DNA: TGTGCCAGCAGTGAAGCGGGCGGGGGAAATTACAATGAGCAGTTCTTC. It yields the protein CASSEAGGGNYNEQFF. Supplemented by reference TRBV2 and TRBJ2-1, the full variable domain reads EPEVTQTPSHQVTQMGQEVILRCVPISNHLYFYWYRQILGQKVEFLVSFYNNEISEKSEIFDDQFSVERPDGSNFTLKIRSTKLEDSAMYFCASSEAGGGNYNEQFFGPGTRLTVL.

This clone was counted once. The V call is TRBV28, the J call TRBJ1-1; perhaps TRBD1 as D (5 bases). V was clipped by 6 bases and J by 8 bases, with 13 bases between them. CDR3 length equals 12 residues. Germline CDR1 and CDR2: MDHEN and SYDVKM. DNA of the CDR3: TGTGCCAGCAGAGAGCAGGGCGAGGAAGCTTTCTTT. This sequence encodes CASREQGEEAFF.

V usage is TRBV5-4 and J usage is TRBJ2-2; 14 bases match TRBD2. CDR1 and CDR2 (germline): SGHNT, YYREEE (reference sequence). This CDR3 comprises 18 residues. V lost 2 bases to trimming and J lost 2 bases; unmatched junction nucleotides: 5. Written as DNA, the CDR3 is TGTGCCAGCAGCTTAGGACTAGCGGGAGGACGAAACACCGGGGAGCTGTTTTTT. Translation: CASSLGLAGGRNTGELFF.

This clone was seen ten or more times. The gene calls are TRBV9 and TRBJ1-4; tentatively, D is TRBD1 (5 bases). The CDR3 is 15 residues long. V lost 4 bases, J lost 6 bases, and 16 bases lay in between. Germline assignment: CDR1 SGDLS and CDR2 YYNGEE. The CDR3 reads CASSPDYRTDEKLFF. The CDR3 DNA sequence: TGTGCCAGCAGCCCGGATTACAGGACGGATGAAAAACTGTTTTTT. Using reference TRBV9 and TRBJ1-4 for the parts outside the CDR3, the full variable domain is DSGVTQTPKHLITATGQRVTLRCSPRSGDLSVYWYQQSLDQGLQFLIQYYNGEERAKGNILERFSAQQFPDLHSELNLSSLELGDSALYFCASSPDYRTDEKLFFGSGTQLSVL.

The chain combines TRBV20-1 with TRBJ1-2; D ambiguous. The CDR3 consists of 10 residues. With 7 bases removed from V and 6 bases from J, the gap between germline ends came to 9 bases. Germline CDR1 reads DFQATT; CDR2 reads SNEGSKA (reference sequence). The CDR3 nucleotides read TGCAGTGTTATCGTAGATGGCTACACCTTC. Translated, it gives CSVIVDGYTF.

This chain uses TRBV27 with TRBJ1-6; the match to TRBD1 covers 9 bases. The CDR3 has 16 residues. After removal of 5 bases from V and 7 bases from J, the junction contained 9 bases not matched to a gene. CDR1 MNHEY and CDR2 SMNVEV come from the germline V gene (reference sequence). CDR3 amino acids: CASSRRTGEDNSPLHF. DNA for the CDR3: TGTGCCAGCAGTCGCCGGACAGGGGAGGACAATTCACCCCTCCACTTT.

The chain recombines TRBV10-1 with TRBJ2-1; D might be TRBD1 or TRBD2, each matching 6 bases. This CDR3 spans 12 amino acids. Trimming shortened V by 4 bases and J by 9 bases, and 10 bases separated the two germline ends. CDR1 is WNHNN and CDR2 is SYGVQD in the germline V gene (reference sequence). The CDR3 protein is CASSVGGGEQFF. Written as DNA, the CDR3 is TGCGCCAGCAGTGTGGGGGGCGGTGAGCAGTTCTTC.

This clone has only a few counts. This chain links TRBV30 with TRBJ1-5; unclear D gene. The germline V and J ends were trimmed by 1 base and 0 bases, with 7 bases remaining between them. The CDR3 runs 14 residues. Germline V gene sequence: CDR1 GTSNPN, CDR2 SVGIG (reference sequence). The DNA for the CDR3 is TGTGCCTGGAGTGACGGGGATAGCAATCAGCCCCAGCATTTT. Protein sequence: CAWSDGDSNQPQHF.

The rearrangement uses TRBV6-2 or TRBV6-3 and TRBJ2-7, with 10 nucleotides matching TRBD1. The V gene's germline CDR1 is MNHEY and CDR2 SVGEGT. V shed 0 bases, J shed 2 bases, and the junction held 7 bases outside the gene matches. This CDR3 has 17 amino acids. CDR3 sequence (DNA): TGTGCCAGCAGTTACTCAAAGGGGACAGGGGTCCCCTACGAGCAGTACTTC. It codes for CASSYSKGTGVPYEQYF.

V gene TRBV27 combines with J gene TRBJ2-2, with TRBD1 identical over 9 bases. The V segment lost 9 bases and the J segment 3 bases; nucleotides outside the gene matches: 5. The CDR3 runs 14 residues. Looked up from germline, CDR1 is MNHEY and CDR2 is SMNVEV (reference sequence). CDR3 amino acids: CARHRDRDTGELFF. The DNA of the CDR3 is TGTGCCAGGCACCGGGACAGGGACACCGGGGAGCTGTTTTTT.

This rearrangement joins TRBV2 to TRBJ1-1; D unclear. CDR3 length equals 17 residues. Trimming removed 3 bases at V and 3 bases at J, with 20 bases between. Per the germline V gene, CDR1 is SNHLY and CDR2 is FYNNEI. This CDR3 reads CASSDRGWQTPDTEAFF. The CDR3 coding sequence is TGTGCCAGCAGTGACCGGGGTTGGCAGACGCCAGACACTGAAGCTTTCTTT.

The CDR3 region is CASSSQGMRSYEQYF. Here the CDR3 DNA reads TGTGCCAGCAGCTCACAGGGGATGAGGTCCTACGAGCAGTACTTC. This chain uses TRBV7-9 with TRBJ2-7; 7 positions agree with TRBD1. V lost 4 bases to trimming and J lost 1 base; unmatched junction nucleotides: 7. CDR1 is SEHNR and CDR2 is FQNEAQ in the germline V gene (reference sequence). The CDR3 covers 15 residues. The variable domain in full, completed from reference TRBV7-9 and TRBJ2-7, reads DTGVSQNPRHKITKRGQNVTFRCDPISEHNRLYWYRQTLGQGPEFLTYFQNEAQLEKSRLLSDRFSAERPKGSFSTLEIQRTEQGDSAMYLCASSSQGMRSYEQYFGPGTRLTVT.

This chain joins TRBV28 and TRBJ1-5; D remains ambiguous. The CDR3 loop spans 15 amino acids. V was clipped by 6 bases and J by 0 bases, with 12 bases between them. Germline assignment: CDR1 MDHEN and CDR2 SYDVKM. The CDR3 is CASSSGFFSNQPQHF. The CDR3 nucleotides are TGTGCCAGCAGCTCAGGATTCTTTAGCAATCAGCCCCAGCATTTT.

This clone has just a few counts. The gene calls are TRBV7-2 and TRBJ2-7, with TRBD2 as a possible D gene (6 bases). This CDR3 has 15 amino acids. Germline CDR1 and CDR2: SGHTA and FQGNSA. V was shortened by 5 bases and J by 9 bases, with 23 bases between the two germline ends. The CDR3 DNA reads TGTGCCAGCAGCCTCGACTTCTTCTTGGAGGAGGGGCAGTACTTC. Translating gives CASSLDFFLEEGQYF.

The chain joins TRBV7-9 to TRBJ2-2; D is ambiguous. The germline gives CDR1 SEHNR, CDR2 FQNEAQ (reference sequence). Trimming left V 0 bases short and J 6 bases short, with 11 bases between. This CDR3 contains 15 residues. CDR3 residues: CASSLAGAAPGELFF. The CDR3 DNA reads TGTGCCAGCAGCTTAGCCGGAGCAGCCCCCGGGGAGCTGTTTTTT.

CDR3 nucleotides: TGTGCCAGCAGTTTTTCAGACAGGTCAAACATTCAGTACTTC. Translated: CASSFSDRSNIQYF. The chain links TRBV28 to TRBJ2-4, with D perhaps matching TRBD1 (6 bases). The V gene's germline CDR1 is MDHEN and CDR2 SYDVKM. V was cut by 3 bases and J by 6 bases, with 12 bases left in between. The CDR3 is 14 amino acids.

V is TRBV4-2 and J is TRBJ2-7, with D possibly matching TRBD2 (7 bases). Germline loops: CDR1 LGHNA, CDR2 YNFKEQ. V was trimmed by 1 base and J by 6 bases, leaving 16 bases between them. The CDR3 loop spans 15 amino acids. The CDR3 is CASSQVSGEGVEQYF. DNA for the CDR3: TGTGCCAGCAGCCAAGTCTCAGGGGAGGGTGTCGAGCAGTACTTC.

V gene TRBV27 combines with J gene TRBJ2-2; 8 nucleotides match TRBD1. In germline, CDR1 is MNHEY, CDR2 SMNVEV (reference sequence). CDR3 length: 15 residues. With V trimmed by 11 bases and J by 1 base, 9 bases remained unmatched. The CDR3 nucleotides read TGTGCCCGCGCAGGGGGCAGGGAGAACACCGGGGAGCTGTTTTTT. Translation gives CARAGGRENTGELFF.

This chain uses TRBV5-1 with TRBJ2-1, with D perhaps matching TRBD1 (5 bases). This CDR3 is 14 amino acids long. CDR1 is SGHRS and CDR2 is YFSETQ in the germline V gene. With 4 bases removed from V and 7 bases from J, the gap between germline ends came to 15 bases. CDR3 sequence (DNA): TGCGCCAGCAGCCGAGGTTCAGGGTTGAATGAGCAGTTCTTC. It yields the protein CASSRGSGLNEQFF.

This chain uses TRBV18 with TRBJ1-1; D remains ambiguous. From germline, CDR1 is KGHSH and CDR2 LQKENI. The CDR3 is made up of 13 amino acids. V lost 2 bases and J 2 bases, leaving 6 bases between the germline ends. The CDR3 protein is CASSPAVNTEAFF. The CDR3 coding sequence is TGTGCCAGCTCACCAGCGGTCAACACTGAAGCTTTCTTT.

V is TRBV19 and J is TRBJ1-5; 7 bases agree with TRBD1. CDR3 length: 15 amino acids. Germline trimming cut 7 bases from V and 1 base from J; bases unmatched to any gene: 7. Germline CDR1 LNHDA, CDR2 SQIVND (reference sequence). The CDR3 DNA follows: TGTGCCAGTACCGACGAGACAGGGAGCAATCAGCCCCAGCATTTT. Its translation is CASTDETGSNQPQHF.

V and J are TRBV5-3 and TRBJ1-5, with 7 bases matching TRBD1. TRBV5-3 is treated as an ORF (open reading frame) with a function not yet certain. Trimming took 4 bases from V and 4 from J; bases not matched to a gene: 8. This CDR3 is built from 15 residues. The CDR3, as DNA: TGTGCCAGAAGCAGCCGGGACAGACTTAATCAGCCCCAGCATTTT. It translates to CARSSRDRLNQPQHF.

J is TRBJ2-7 and V is TRBV19, with TRBD2 identical over 7 bases. This CDR3 is built from 13 residues. Looked up from germline, CDR1 is LNHDA and CDR2 is SQIVND (reference sequence). The V gene end was trimmed by 5 bases and the J gene end by 4 bases; junction bases not matched to a gene: 5. The CDR3 sequence is CASSPRGSYEQYF. DNA for the CDR3: TGTGCCAGTAGTCCGCGGGGGAGTTACGAGCAGTACTTC.

V usage is TRBV3-1 (or the pseudogene TRBV3-2) and J usage is TRBJ1-1, with unresolved D. V shed 3 bases and J shed 7 bases, with 9 bases lying between them. The CDR3 has 12 residues. Germline CDR1 LGHDT, CDR2 YNNKEL (reference sequence). CDR3 bases: TGTGCCAGCAGCCAGGTCGGGAATGAAGCTTTCTTT. Residues: CASSQVGNEAFF.